Described below is a single T cell receptor beta chain sequence and its context. Unique molecular identifiers were incorporated when the TCRbeta library was constructed. TCRdb redid the calling of the PCR reads with MiXCR, one entry per CDR3 protein. The top ten clones hold over 25% of a sample with about 980,000 distinct CDR3 sequences, roughly 31% of them seen once. The data were taken from a study of T-cell reconstitution after alpha-beta-depleted transplantation in children. This TCR was recovered from a boy under two years old who had a stem cell transplant for SCID, so the T cells may come from the graft donor. The sample consisted of PBMCs, mostly from graft donor cells, taken 360 days after TCRalphabeta/CD19-depleted stem cell transplant.

The CDR3 DNA reads TGCAGTGCTAGAGATCGGAGGGTGGCCTATAATTCACCCCTCCACTTT. It yields the protein CSARDRRVAYNSPLHF. The chain employs TRBV20-1 and TRBJ1-6; D is undetermined. Trimming removed 0 bases from V and 2 bases from J, with 11 bases in between. The length of the CDR3 is 16 residues. The germline gives CDR1 DFQATT, CDR2 SNEGSKA (reference sequence).